The clone carrying this T cell receptor beta chain was seen more than once but under ten times. This record belongs to a study of T cells in Graves' hyperthyroidism and ophthalmopathy. Study summary: Peripheral blood specimens were obtained at initial diagnosis, prior to any treatment.

Clinicians diagnosed patients from clinical symptoms, serum thyroxine and TRAb, thyroid ultrasound and orbital computed tomography. From less than 13 ml of fresh peripheral blood, PBMCs were isolated. CDR1 is MNHEY and CDR2 is SVGAGI in the germline V gene. The length of the CDR3 is 16 residues. Trimming took 2 bases from V and 5 from J, leaving 18 bases between them. Regions amplified from RNA transcripts were the TCR beta CDR3 regions. Using the HTBI primer set, a first-round RT-PCR was run on the TCR CDR3. MiXCR, run by TCRdb on the multiplex PCR reads, gives a single entry per CDR3 protein. The sample holds roughly 130,000 distinct CDR3 sequences, approximately 20% seen once.

The chain couples TRBV6-5 to TRBJ1-2; D unclear. Input material: blood. This clonotype originated in a woman in her fifties or sixties with Graves' hyperthyroidism that later progressed to Graves' ophthalmopathy. The CDR3 DNA follows: TGTGCCAGCAGTTACCCCATTCAAGAGGAATTATATGGCTACACCTTC. Translated, it gives CASSYPIQEELYGYTF.